This TCR beta chain was recorded in a study of shared clonotypes between healthy human individuals. Deep was the level at which the assay was run. Several immunoSEQ 96-well plates shared each subset's DNA, each plate a replicate. Methods used by the authors: In the immunoSEQ data, sequences were junction-only and lacked quality scores, so filtering differed. Clones were read by immunoSEQ multiplex PCR, and TCRdb kept only the in-frame ones, dropping some. That table gives V, J and clone size, and the DNA gave D and trimming. The sample gives millions of clones, around nine tenths of which show up once; roughly 0.14% is in the top ten. Both subsets, CD45RA+ naive and CD45RA-negative memory, were split from the CD4+ cells. V was pared by 8 bases and J by 14 bases, with 27 bases between. CDR1 is MDHEN and CDR2 is SYDVKM in the germline V gene. The CDR3 extends over 15 amino acids.

The sample comprised naive CD4+ T cells sorted from blood. Subset: CD45RA+ positively selected. The clonotype comes from a man younger than 30 in good health. The chain couples TRBV28 to TRBJ1-4; tentative D call: TRBD1 (5 bases). The CDR3 loop is CASWGGLSSSGVLFF. The CDR3 bases are TGTGCCAGCTGGGGGGGTTTGTCTAGCTCGGGTGTTCTGTTTTTT. Combining the CDR3 with reference TRBV28 and TRBJ1-4 gives the whole variable domain DVKVTQSSRYLVKRTGEKVFLECVQDMDHENMFWYRQDPGLGLRLIYFSYDVKMKEKGDIPEGYSVSREKKERFSLILESASTNQTSMYLCASWGGLSSSGVLFFGSGTQLSVL.